Following are 5 T cell receptor beta chains from one sample sequenced in a study of post-analysis software for immune sequencing data. Study-wide points: Five TRBV segments, including TRBV5-6, TRBV5-1 and TRBV20-1, were more frequent in patients than controls.

Antigen specificity for these receptors is unknown. Tagging with unique molecular identifiers was a feature of the TCR beta cDNA libraries. TCRdb re-called the PCR reads with MiXCR, one entry per CDR3 protein. The repertoire holds about 770,000 distinct CDR3 sequences, with around 42% as singletons. Sequenced material: blood. The receptors derive from a girl aged 10 to 17 with multiple sclerosis.

This clonotype has more than one count but fewer than ten. The chain recombines TRBV20-1 with TRBJ2-1; 11 nucleotides agree with TRBD2. The CDR3 is made up of 15 amino acids. V lost 5 bases and J lost 5; bases outside the gene matches: 8. Germline V gene data show CDR1 as DFQATT and CDR2 as SNEGSKA (reference sequence). CDR3 nucleotide sequence: TGCAGTGCTGACCAACTAGCGGGAGTCGACAATGAGCAGTTCTTC. It codes for CSADQLAGVDNEQFF.

The rearrangement links TRBV4-1 to TRBJ2-7; no clear D gene. The CDR3 is 13 residues long. CDR1 and CDR2 (germline): MGHRA, YSYEKL. V dropped 0 bases and J dropped 1 base, with 4 bases sitting between them. The CDR3 sequence: CASSQEISYEQYF. The CDR3 bases are TGCGCCAGCAGCCAAGAAATATCCTACGAGCAGTACTTC.

This clonotype was observed a handful of times. This sequence joins TRBV5-6 and TRBJ1-4; D is undetermined. Per germline, CDR1 SGHDT and CDR2 YYEEEE. V was trimmed by 0 bases and J by 8 bases, leaving 8 bases between them. This CDR3 has 13 amino acids. The DNA of the CDR3 is TGTGCCAGCAGCTTGGGCGGGCGGGAAAAACTGTTTTTT. It translates to CASSLGGREKLFF. Based on the CDR3 plus reference TRBV5-6 and TRBJ1-4, the full variable domain is DAGVTQSPTHLIKTRGQQVTLRCSPKSGHDTVSWYQQALGQGPQFIFQYYEEEERQRGNFPDRFSGHQFPNYSSELNVNALLLGDSALYLCASSLGGREKLFFGSGTQLSVL.

This clonotype appeared once. The V and J genes are TRBV7-3 and TRBJ2-1, with D unclear. This CDR3 region has 12 residues. Deletions cut 5 bases from V and 3 bases from J, with 5 bases between. Germline-derived CDR1 and CDR2 are SGHTA and FQGTGA. The DNA of the CDR3 is TGTGCCAGCAGCAACAACTACAATGAGCAGTTCTTC. Protein product: CASSNNYNEQFF.

The V and J genes are TRBV7-8 and TRBJ2-7; TRBD1 agrees at 7 bases. The CDR3 is 17 amino acids. V lost 5 bases, J lost 0 bases, and 13 bases stayed unmatched. In germline, CDR1 is SGHVS, CDR2 FQNEAQ. In DNA form, the CDR3 reads TGTGCCAGCAGCCAGTCCCGGTCAGGGGGTAGCTCCTACGAGCAGTACTTC. Encoded protein: CASSQSRSGGSSYEQYF. Complete variable domain (other parts from reference TRBV7-8 and TRBJ2-7): GAGVSQSPRYKVAKRGQDVALRCDPISGHVSLFWYQQALGQGPEFLTYFQNEAQLDKSGLPSDRFFAERPEGSVSTLKIQRTQQEDSAVYLCASSQSRSGGSSYEQYFGPGTRLTVT.